The 20 T cell receptor beta chains in this list originate from one sample, sequenced in a study of blood T cell repertoires in COVID-19 (dated by TCRdb to 2020 to 2021). The receptor library was made with the immunoSEQ multiplex PCR assay. Here the immuneACCESS table is served through TCRdb, limited to in-frame sequences with V and J called. Missing clones are a known gap in these copies; in checked studies unresolved V genes cover under half, and the rest lacks a known reason. The sample table holds 26,000 or so clones, of which roughly 90% were seen once. 2.5% to 3% of the sample lies in the top ten. The sequenced sample consisted of peripheral blood. Receptor source: a human donor in a cohort sampled during active COVID-19.

This rearrangement joins TRBV24-1 to TRBJ1-1; 11 bases are a match to TRBD1. CDR1 and CDR2 from the germline V gene are KGHDR and SFDVKD. The CDR3 sequence is 15 residues long. The ends lost 4 bases at V and 4 bases at J; junction bases unmatched: 4. Here the CDR3 DNA reads TGTGCCACCAGTGACGGACAGGGGGCGATCACTGAAGCTTTCTTT. It encodes CATSDGQGAITEAFF.

The genes are TRBV5-6 and TRBJ1-2, with TRBD1 matching over 8 bases. J was trimmed by 3 bases and V by 0 bases; bases with no gene match: 4. The germline V gene encodes CDR1 SGHDT and CDR2 YYEEEE. The CDR3 loop spans 15 amino acids. The CDR3 here is CASSLGRTGHYGYTF. As DNA, the CDR3 is TGTGCCAGCAGCTTGGGGCGGACAGGGCACTATGGCTACACCTTC.

The chain couples TRBV25-1 to TRBJ2-1; D may be TRBD1 (6 bases). This CDR3 has 14 residues. Trimming left V 3 bases short and J 8 bases short, with 14 bases between. Germline CDR1 and CDR2: MGHDK and SYGVNS. The CDR3 is CASSDPSRGDEQFF. The CDR3 DNA reads TGTGCCAGCAGTGACCCGTCCAGGGGAGATGAGCAGTTCTTC.

The V gene is TRBV4-2, the J gene TRBJ1-4; TRBD1 might be the D (5 bases). V lost 1 base, J lost 6 bases, and 9 bases lay in between. The germline V gene encodes CDR1 LGHNA and CDR2 YNFKEQ. The CDR3 length is 14 residues. CDR3 nucleotides: TGTGCCAGCAGCCAAGTTGGGGGGGATGAAAAACTGTTTTTT. This gives the protein CASSQVGGDEKLFF.

In nucleotides, the CDR3 is TGTGCCAGCTCCCGGACAGGGGGCTACGAGCAGTACGTC. Residues: CASSRTGGYEQYV. The rearrangement links TRBV18 to TRBJ2-7; 10 bases align to TRBD1. V gave up 6 bases and J gave up 3 bases; unmatched junction bases: 2. Per germline, CDR1 KGHSH and CDR2 LQKENI. The CDR3 has 13 amino acids.

This chain connects TRBV5-1 to TRBJ1-2, with a tentative D call TRBD1 (5 bases). Germline loops: CDR1 SGHRS, CDR2 YFSETQ. This CDR3 is 13 amino acids long. Trimming cost V 4 bases and J 4 bases, with 11 bases left between them. This CDR3 is CASSKEGTYGYTF. The CDR3 DNA reads as TGCGCCAGCAGCAAGGAGGGGACCTATGGCTACACCTTC.

V and J are TRBV5-4 and TRBJ1-1; TRBD1 is a possible D gene (6 bases). The germline V gene encodes CDR1 SGHNT and CDR2 YYREEE (reference sequence). V shed 4 bases and J shed 5 bases, with 18 bases lying between them. This CDR3 is built from 15 residues. The DNA for the CDR3 is TGTGCCAGCAGCGACTACAGGGCCCAGAGAACTGAAGCTTTCTTT. This gives the protein CASSDYRAQRTEAFF.

This chain links TRBV6-1 with TRBJ1-1; D is unresolved. This CDR3 spans 14 amino acids. V lost 3 bases and J 3 bases, leaving 11 bases between the germline ends. The V gene's germline CDR1 is MNHNS and CDR2 SASEGT. CDR3 sequence reads: CASSDNPGYTEAFF. Written as DNA, the CDR3 is TGTGCCAGCAGTGATAATCCCGGGTACACTGAAGCTTTCTTT.

The V gene is TRBV21-1, the J gene TRBJ2-7; TRBD1 is taken as the D call from the table, unchecked against the DNA. TRBV21-1 constitutes a pseudogene. This CDR3 is 14 amino acids long. The CDR3 is CASSKGNRGYEQYF. In DNA form, the CDR3 reads TGTGCCAGCAGCAAAGGAAACAGGGGGTACGAGCAGTACTTC.

The chain employs TRBV24-1 and TRBJ1-2, with 7 bases matching TRBD1. Germline CDR1 KGHDR, CDR2 SFDVKD. With 3 bases clipped from V and 4 bases from J, the junction kept 10 bases outside the gene matches. The CDR3 length is 16 residues. The CDR3 coding sequence is TGTGCCACCAGTGATCCTAGGACAGGCGCGGGCTATGGCTACACCTTC. This sequence encodes CATSDPRTGAGYGYTF.

The chain has TRBV7-2 and TRBJ2-6; D unresolved. The germline CDR1 and CDR2 sequences are SGHTA and FQGNSA. The CDR3 has 15 residues. Between the trimmed V and J ends, which lost 5 bases and 4 bases, there was a span of 12 bases. The CDR3 coding sequence is TGTGCCAGCAGCCCTTGGGCAGCAGGGGCCAACGTCCTGACTTTC. It codes for CASSPWAAGANVLTF.

This clone is a singleton in its sample. CDR3: CASSEVSSYNSPLHF. Written as DNA, the CDR3 is TGTGCCAGCAGTGAAGTGAGCTCCTATAATTCACCCCTCCACTTT. The chain combines TRBV6-4 with TRBJ1-6; the D is unclear. This CDR3 has 15 amino acids. Germline V lookup: CDR1 MRHNA, CDR2 SNTAGT. Between the trimmed V and J ends, which lost 3 bases and 0 bases, there was a span of 6 bases.

This chain uses TRBV12-2 with TRBJ2-4; the D call in the table, TRBD2, was not verified against the DNA. TRBV12-2 is assigned pseudogene status. The CDR3 covers 16 residues. The CDR3 reads CASRLVMGERRNIQYF. In DNA form, the CDR3 reads TGTGCAAGTCGCTTAGTAATGGGAGAAAGGCGAAACATTCAGTACTTC.

The chain combines TRBV6-6 with TRBJ2-1; 7 nucleotides match TRBD2. The CDR3 contains 15 residues. The germline gives CDR1 MNHNY, CDR2 SVGAGI (reference sequence). V trimming: 3 bases; J trimming: 0 bases; junction bases outside the gene matches: 2. DNA for the CDR3: TGTGCCAGCAGTTATGGCGGGGGCTCCTACAATGAGCAGTTCTTC. It encodes CASSYGGGSYNEQFF.

The V gene is TRBV7-6, the J gene TRBJ2-1; 9 bases are a match to TRBD2. CDR1 and CDR2 from the germline V gene are SGHVS and FNYEAQ. V shed 1 base and J 5 bases; nucleotides not matched to a gene: 3. This CDR3 is 15 amino acids long. The CDR3 DNA is TGTGCCAGCAGCTTAGGGGCGGGGGGGCACAATGAGCAGTTCTTC. Translation gives CASSLGAGGHNEQFF. The whole variable domain, remainder taken from reference TRBV7-6 and TRBJ2-1, is GAGVSQSPRYKVTKRGQDVALRCDPISGHVSLYWYRQALGQGPEFLTYFNYEAQQDKSGLPNDRFSAERPEGSISTLTIQRTEQRDSAMYRCASSLGAGGHNEQFFGPGTRLTVL.

The chain employs TRBV28 and TRBJ2-3; the match to TRBD2 covers 8 bases. V was pared by 4 bases and J by 5 bases, with 5 bases of the junction left unmatched. The germline V gene encodes CDR1 MDHEN and CDR2 SYDVKM. The CDR3 totals 14 residues. The CDR3 DNA follows: TGTGCCAGCAGTTCGGGGGGGCCCCAAGATACGCAGTATTTT. Encoded protein: CASSSGGPQDTQYF.

This rearrangement joins TRBV7-6 to TRBJ2-7, with TRBD2 as a possible D gene (5 bases). V lost 1 base, J lost 4 bases, and 17 bases lay in between. Germline V gene data show CDR1 as SGHVS and CDR2 as FNYEAQ. This CDR3 comprises 16 residues. This CDR3 reads CASSLGSAGPGYEQYF. CDR3 DNA: TGTGCCAGCAGCTTAGGTTCGGCGGGCCCGGGGTACGAGCAGTACTTC.

The chain employs TRBV9 and TRBJ1-2; weak D call: TRBD1 (6 bases). The CDR3 loop spans 16 amino acids. Trimming stripped 3 bases from V and 8 bases from J, with 23 bases between. Germline-derived CDR1 and CDR2 are SGDLS and YYNGEE. The CDR3 DNA is TGTGCCAGCAGCGCACCCCGGACAGAAAGTAGGGGGGGCTACACCTTC. This sequence encodes CASSAPRTESRGGYTF. The full variable domain, with the rest looked up from reference TRBV9 and TRBJ1-2, is DSGVTQTPKHLITATGQRVTLRCSPRSGDLSVYWYQQSLDQGLQFLIQYYNGEERAKGNILERFSAQQFPDLHSELNLSSLELGDSALYFCASSAPRTESRGGYTFGSGTRLTVV.

The gene calls are TRBV6-6 and TRBJ1-6, with TRBD1 as a possible D gene (6 bases). Trimming removed 8 bases from V and 10 bases from J, with 12 bases in between. Germline loops: CDR1 MNHNY, CDR2 SVGAGI (reference sequence). The CDR3 is 12 amino acids. For the CDR3, the DNA is TGTGCCAGCGGGGGGGCGGCATCACCCCTCCACTTT. Translating it yields CASGGAASPLHF.

This chain connects TRBV7-2 to TRBJ2-1; TRBD2 might be the D (5 bases). CDR3 length: 15 residues. Germline assignment: CDR1 SGHTA and CDR2 FQGNSA. V gave up 0 bases and J gave up 6 bases, with 12 bases separating them. The CDR3 here is CASSLASWTANEQFF. CDR3 DNA sequence: TGTGCCAGCAGCTTAGCATCGTGGACTGCCAATGAGCAGTTCTTC.